A selection of T cell receptor beta chains follows, all from one sample in a study of regulatory T cells in long-lasting Graves disease. TCRdb reprocessed the multiplex PCR reads via MiXCR and lists one record per CDR3 protein. The sample contains some 400,000 distinct CDR3 sequences, under 15% of which appear only once. These data were likewise used in another study, on T cells in Graves' hyperthyroidism and ophthalmopathy.

Sequencing used peripheral blood mononuclear cells (PBMCs), obtained at new diagnosis, from a patient treated with antithyroid drugs. Every receptor here comes from a woman aged 25 to 45 with Graves disease. Both conserved end residues are trimmed from each CDR3.

TRBJ2-7,TRBV5-1,ASSLPTGGSYEQY
TRBJ2-2,TRBV5-1,ASSLSQGTGELF
TRBJ1-5,TRBV6-1,ASSEVNGVGHALSNQPQH
TRBJ2-1,TRBV7-9,ASSLGGAPKDEQF
TRBJ1-2,TRBV6-1,ASSEGPGDSNYGYT
TRBJ1-1,TRBV20-1,SARVPQGNTEAF
TRBJ1-4,TRBV27,ASSLSLGATNEKLF
TRBJ2-1,TRBV2,ASSEEGLAGNEQF
TRBJ2-3,TRBV6-5,ASLWLAGGGTDTQY
TRBJ1-2,TRBV11-2,ASSHYEGAFEGYT
TRBJ1-3,TRBV5-6,ASSGEGIGNTIY
TRBJ2-1,TRBV19,ASSILAGVQGEQF
TRBJ2-1,TRBV12-3/TRBV12-4,ASSLADYEQF
TRBJ2-3,TRBV29-1,SVESGRAPDTQY
TRBJ2-1,TRBV6-1,ASTPGTSGRREQF
TRBJ1-2,TRBV28,ASSFDYYGYT
TRBJ1-3,TRBV20-1,SARAGGGGSTIY
TRBJ1-2,TRBV12-3/TRBV12-4,ASSFTREPTNYGYT
TRBJ2-1,TRBV2,ASSEWGDNEQF
TRBJ2-5,TRBV7-3,ASSLNQWETQY
TRBJ1-1,TRBV19,ASSIRQELNTEAF
TRBJ2-7,TRBV13,ASSLGRLGGGNYEQY
TRBJ2-3,TRBV7-9,ASSLAGLAKHTQY
TRBJ2-6,TRBV9,ASSVPSGTGDYSGANVLT
TRBJ2-3,TRBV29-1,GGAGAGAGDTQY
TRBJ2-1,TRBV18,ASSGTSGAGNEQF
TRBJ1-5,TRBV28,ASSLRQGGAHQPQH
TRBJ2-1,TRBV2,ASSELASTNEQF
TRBJ2-5,TRBV5-1,ASSPTGPRGEETQY
TRBJ2-3,TRBV6-2/TRBV6-3,ASSYLPAAQGGADTQY
TRBJ2-3,TRBV20-1,SASPVGGSQY
TRBJ2-2,TRBV30,AWSVYHPDGELF
TRBJ2-3,TRBV12-3/TRBV12-4,ASSPLDTQY
TRBJ1-3,TRBV28,ASRPGGNTIY
TRBJ1-1,TRBV20-1,SARGVRGPDHTEAF
TRBJ1-2,TRBV12-3/TRBV12-4,ASTFSGYGYT
TRBJ2-4,TRBV6-1,ASRSGTGGLAKNIQY
TRBJ1-1,TRBV30,AWRRKGFPEAF
TRBJ1-6,TRBV27,ASSPGFRSPLH
TRBJ2-1,TRBV5-6,ASSPGQNYNEQF
TRBJ2-1,TRBV29-1,SVGAVRGSNNEQF
TRBJ1-4,TRBV27,ASRAGDATNEKLF
TRBJ2-7,TRBV28,ASTSLITSYEQY
TRBJ2-3,TRBV12-3/TRBV12-4,ASSFPGAPSTDTRY
TRBJ1-1,TRBV7-3,ASSLIGNTEAF
TRBJ1-5,TRBV6-2/TRBV6-3,ASSEVGVNQPQH
TRBJ2-3,TRBV10-3,AISMGRKGDTQY
TRBJ2-1,TRBV11-1,ASSFGTGSNEQF
TRBJ1-1,TRBV30,AWRRHLNTEAF
TRBJ2-1,TRBV4-1,ASSQELGVILNEQF
TRBJ2-4,TRBV27,ASSLGAGGAKNIQY
TRBJ1-2,TRBV12-5,ASGLVRSGSDGYT
TRBJ2-3,TRBV20-1,SANRGRAAGGPRTDTQY